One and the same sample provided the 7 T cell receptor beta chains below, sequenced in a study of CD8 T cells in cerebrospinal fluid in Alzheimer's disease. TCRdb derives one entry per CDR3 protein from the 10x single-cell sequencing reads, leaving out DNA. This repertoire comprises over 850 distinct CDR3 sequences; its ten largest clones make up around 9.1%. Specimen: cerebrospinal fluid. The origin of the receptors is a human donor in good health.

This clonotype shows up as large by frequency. This chain's CDR3 is CASSQVGRGSNEELFF. The chain couples TRBV3-1 to TRBJ2-2; TCRdb calls TRBD2, which cannot be checked without DNA. CDR3 length equals 16 residues. Looked up from germline, CDR1 is LGHDT and CDR2 is YNNKEL (reference sequence). Filled out from reference TRBV3-1 and TRBJ2-2, the complete variable domain reads DTAVSQTPKYLVTQMGNDKSIKCEQNLGHDTMYWYKQDSKKFLKIMFSYNNKELIINETVPNRFSPKSPDKAHLNLHINSLELGDSAVYFCASSQVGRGSNEELFFGEGSRLTVL.

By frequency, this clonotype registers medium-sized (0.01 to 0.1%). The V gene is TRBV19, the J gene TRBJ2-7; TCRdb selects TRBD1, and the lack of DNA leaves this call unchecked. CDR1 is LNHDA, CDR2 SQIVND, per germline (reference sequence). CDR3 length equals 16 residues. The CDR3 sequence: CASSRTGRGGYYEQYF.

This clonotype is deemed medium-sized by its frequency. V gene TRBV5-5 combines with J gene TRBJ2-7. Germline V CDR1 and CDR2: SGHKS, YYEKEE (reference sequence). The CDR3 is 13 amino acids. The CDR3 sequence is CASSLATLGEQYF.

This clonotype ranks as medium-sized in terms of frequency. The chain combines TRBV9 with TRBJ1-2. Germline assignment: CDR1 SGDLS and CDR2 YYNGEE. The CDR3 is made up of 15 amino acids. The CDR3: CASSPNLDLKNGYTF.

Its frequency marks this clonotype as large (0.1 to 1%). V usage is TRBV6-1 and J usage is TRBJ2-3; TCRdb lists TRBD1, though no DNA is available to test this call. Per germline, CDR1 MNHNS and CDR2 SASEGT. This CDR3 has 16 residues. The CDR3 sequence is CASSRTPPWGTDTQYF.

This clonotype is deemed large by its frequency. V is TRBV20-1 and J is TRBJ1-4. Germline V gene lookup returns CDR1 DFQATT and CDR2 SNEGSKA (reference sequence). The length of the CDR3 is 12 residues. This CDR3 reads CSGRMVNEKLFF.

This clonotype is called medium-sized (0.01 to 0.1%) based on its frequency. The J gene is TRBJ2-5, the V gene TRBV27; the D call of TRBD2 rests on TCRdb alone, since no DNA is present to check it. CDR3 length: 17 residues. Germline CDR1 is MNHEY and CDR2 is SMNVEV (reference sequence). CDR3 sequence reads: CASSPGLAGALLGTQYF.